Listed here are 21 T cell receptor beta chains from one sample, sequenced in a study of blood T cells in healthy people across ages (dated by TCRdb to between 2014 and 2017). Library method: 5' RACE. Instrument used: Illumina HiSeq 2500. A second roughly 6 to 12 cycle PCR used a sample-barcoded 5' primer and a J-beta primer mix. Using fastp at Q25 and MiXCR, TCRdb reprocessed the public reads and kept productive beta chains. Merged by CDR3 protein, the rows form single entries marked with the most common genes and DNA. Recorded for this sample are under 2,000,000 distinct CDR3 sequences; around half of them occurred a single time. The ten largest clonotypes hold about 2.1% of the sample. The sequenced sample consisted of blood. The origin of the receptors is a woman between 40 and 55 years old in good health.

This clonotype occurred a few times. The chain couples TRBV27 to TRBJ2-1; D gene uncertain. Germline lookup yields CDR1 MNHEY and CDR2 SMNVEV (reference sequence). There are 14 residues in the CDR3. Deletions cut 3 bases from V and 0 bases from J, with 6 bases between. CDR3 bases: TGTGCCAGCAGTTTCTACAGCTCCTACAATGAGCAGTTCTTC. Its protein product is CASSFYSSYNEQFF.

The V call is TRBV7-8, the J call TRBJ2-7; a possible D gene is TRBD1 (5 bases). The CDR3 has 15 residues. Germline V gene lookup returns CDR1 SGHVS and CDR2 FQNEAQ. With 5 bases removed from V and 0 bases from J, the gap between germline ends came to 14 bases. This chain's CDR3 is CASSADMQFSYEQYF. Written as DNA, the CDR3 is TGTGCCAGCAGCGCGGACATGCAGTTCTCCTACGAGCAGTACTTC.

The genes are TRBV29-1 and TRBJ2-3; a possible D gene is TRBD2 (6 bases). CDR1 and CDR2 (germline): SQVTM, ANQGSEA. Trimming removed 7 bases at V and 3 bases at J, with 14 bases between. This CDR3 spans 13 amino acids. CDR3 protein: CSGTGGRTDTQYF. CDR3 coding DNA: TGCAGCGGGACCGGGGGTCGTACAGATACGCAGTATTTT.

J is TRBJ1-6 and V is TRBV5-5, with 9 bases matching TRBD1. Per the germline V gene, CDR1 is SGHKS and CDR2 is YYEKEE (reference sequence). Trimming removed 0 bases from V and 6 bases from J; junction bases left unmatched: 4. CDR3 length: 16 amino acids. Here the CDR3 reads CASSLAPGQGNSPLHF. CDR3 bases: TGTGCCAGCAGCTTGGCCCCGGGACAGGGTAATTCACCCCTCCACTTT. Using reference TRBV5-5 and TRBJ1-6 for the parts outside the CDR3, the full variable domain is DAGVTQSPTHLIKTRGQQVTLRCSPISGHKSVSWYQQVLGQGPQFIFQYYEKEERGRGNFPDRFSARQFPNYSSELNVNALLLGDSALYLCASSLAPGQGNSPLHFGNGTRLTVT.

This sequence joins TRBV14 and TRBJ2-7; D may be TRBD2 (7 bases). With the DNA end fitting TRBJ2-5 better, the J assignment may be wrong. Per the germline V gene, CDR1 is SGHDN and CDR2 is FVKESK. The CDR3 contains 13 residues. The CDR3, as DNA: TGTGCCAGCAGCCAGGCGGGGGCCAAGACCCAGTACTTC. Translating it yields CASSQAGAKTQYF.

The chain is built from TRBV27 and TRBJ2-1; 11 bases are a match to TRBD2. Germline V gene lookup returns CDR1 MNHEY and CDR2 SMNVEV (reference sequence). V shed 6 bases and J 2 bases; nucleotides not matched to a gene: 12. The CDR3 extends over 18 amino acids. The CDR3 sequence: CASSREGLAGGAYNEQFF. DNA of the CDR3: TGTGCCAGCAGCCGCGAGGGGCTAGCGGGGGGTGCCTACAATGAGCAGTTCTTC.

There are a few counts of this clonotype. The J gene is TRBJ2-7, the V gene TRBV27; TRBD1 matches at 8 bases. From germline, CDR1 is MNHEY and CDR2 SMNVEV (reference sequence). The ends lost 3 bases at V and 0 bases at J; junction bases unmatched: 7. This CDR3 spans 16 amino acids. CDR3 protein: CASSFSTGQASYEQYF. The CDR3 region has the DNA TGTGCCAGCAGTTTTTCCACGGGACAGGCCTCCTACGAGCAGTACTTC.

This sequence joins TRBV5-4 and TRBJ2-5; 13 bases match TRBD2. There are 20 residues in the CDR3. CDR1 SGHNT and CDR2 YYREEE come from the germline V gene (reference sequence). Trimming removed 3 bases from V and 2 bases from J; junction bases left unmatched: 16. The CDR3 loop is CASSSESPTPGLAGQETQYF. The CDR3 coding sequence is TGTGCCAGCAGCTCCGAAAGCCCCACGCCGGGACTAGCGGGGCAAGAGACCCAGTACTTC.

The rearrangement joins TRBV12-5 to TRBJ2-3; TRBD1 is a possible D gene (6 bases). The germline gives CDR1 LGHNT, CDR2 FRNRAP. The CDR3 length is 14 residues. V gave up 1 base and J gave up 5 bases, with 10 bases separating them. The CDR3 sequence: CASGLGQGLDTQYF. In DNA form, the CDR3 reads TGTGCTAGTGGTTTGGGCCAGGGGTTAGATACGCAGTATTTT.

The chain combines TRBV15 with TRBJ1-3, with D unresolved. Per the germline V gene, CDR1 is LNHNV and CDR2 is YYDKDF (reference sequence). The V gene lost 0 bases and the J gene lost 4 bases, with 10 bases spanning the gap. This CDR3 is built from 15 residues. The CDR3 DNA reads TGTGCCACCAGCAGAGATCAGACTCACGGAAACACCATATATTTT. Its protein is CATSRDQTHGNTIYF. Looking up the rest from reference TRBV15 and TRBJ1-3 gives the full variable domain: DAMVIQNPRYQVTQFGKPVTLSCSQTLNHNVMYWYQQKSSQAPKLLFHYYDKDFNNEADTPDNFQSRRPNTSFCFLDIRSPGLGDTAMYLCATSRDQTHGNTIYFGEGSWLTVV.

The chain combines TRBV28 with TRBJ2-4, with a possible D match to TRBD2 (7 bases). CDR1 is MDHEN, CDR2 SYDVKM, per germline. The CDR3 sequence is 13 residues long. V lost 8 bases and J 5 bases, leaving 13 bases between the germline ends. In DNA form, the CDR3 reads TGTGCCAGCGCCGAGGGGGGGCAAAACATTCAGTACTTC. It translates to CASAEGGQNIQYF.

This sequence joins TRBV4-2 and TRBJ1-6, with D uncertain. Per germline, CDR1 LGHNA and CDR2 YNFKEQ. CDR3 length: 17 residues. Trimming shortened V by 0 bases and J by 9 bases, and 18 bases separated the two germline ends. The CDR3 DNA reads as TGTGCCAGCAGCCAAGACCCCGAGCAAACGGTTGCTTCACCCCTCCACTTT. Translation gives CASSQDPEQTVASPLHF.

This clonotype was detected a few times. In nucleotides, the CDR3 is TGTGCCAGCAGCTTGGGTGTCACCGGGGGCTATGGCTACACCTTC. Translated: CASSLGVTGGYGYTF. V usage is TRBV13 and J usage is TRBJ1-2, with a weak D call TRBD1 (5 bases). Germline V CDR1 and CDR2: PRHDT, FYEKMQ (reference sequence). The V end lost 3 bases, the J end lost 4 bases, and 15 bases lay between the germline ends. The CDR3 is 15 amino acids.

The chain uses TRBV6-1 and TRBJ2-5, with a possible D match to TRBD2 (5 bases). The assigned J gene may be wrong: the sequence end matches TRBJ2-7 better. Germline CDR1 and CDR2: MNHNS and SASEGT. This CDR3 has 14 amino acids. The CDR3 protein is CASSDPRGTYEQYF. DNA for the CDR3: TGTGCCAGCAGTGATCCCCGGGGAACCTACGAGCAGTACTTC.

This clonotype came up a few times. This CDR3 is CASTTGTGGVQPQHF. CDR3 sequence (DNA): TGTGCCAGCACTACCGGGACAGGGGGGGTTCAGCCCCAGCATTTT. The chain joins TRBV12-3 or TRBV12-4 to TRBJ1-5; 11 bases are shared with TRBD1. Trimming cost V 7 bases and J 6 bases; bases outside gene matches: 8. This CDR3 has 15 amino acids.

The rearrangement joins TRBV12-3 or TRBV12-4 to TRBJ1-2; the D gene is possibly TRBD1 (6 bases). The V end lost 3 bases, the J end lost 4 bases, and 9 bases lay between the germline ends. The CDR3 is made up of 13 amino acids. The DNA of the CDR3 is TGTGCCAGCAGTTTCCAGGGGATCTATGGCTACACCTTC. Its translation: CASSFQGIYGYTF.

This clonotype was detected only a few times. The chain has TRBV9 and TRBJ2-5, with D hard to call. Germline loops: CDR1 SGDLS, CDR2 YYNGEE. The CDR3 spans 13 residues. Trimming took 0 bases from V and 2 from J, leaving 5 bases between them. The CDR3 bases are TGTGCCAGCAGCGTAGACCCTCAAGAGACCCAGTACTTC. Its protein product is CASSVDPQETQYF.

A few counts support this clonotype. This sequence joins TRBV7-9 and TRBJ1-2, with no clear D. Germline V gene lookup returns CDR1 SEHNR and CDR2 FQNEAQ (reference sequence). The V gene lost 7 bases and the J gene lost 4 bases, with 16 bases spanning the gap. The CDR3 loop spans 14 amino acids. CDR3 protein: CASTLKVESYGYTF. The CDR3 region has the DNA TGTGCCAGCACCCTTAAGGTCGAATCCTATGGCTACACCTTC.

With regard to this clonotype: A much larger clonotype is one base distant, so this may be a read error. The rearrangement links TRBV7-2 to TRBJ2-7, with D perhaps assigned TRBD1 or TRBD2 (5 bases each). This CDR3 is 14 amino acids long. V was pared by 2 bases and J by 7 bases, with 15 bases between. Per the germline V gene, CDR1 is SGHTA and CDR2 is FQGNSA. CDR3 sequence reads: CASSLYPGHNEQYF. The CDR3 nucleotides read TGTGCCAGCAGCTTATATCCGGGGCACAATGAGCAGTACTTC.

This clonotype has a handful of counts. The rearrangement links TRBV20-1 to TRBJ2-3, with D unresolved. V lost 6 bases, J lost 3 bases, and 7 bases lay in between. This CDR3 is 11 amino acids long. Per the germline V gene, CDR1 is DFQATT and CDR2 is SNEGSKA (reference sequence). The CDR3 bases are TGCAGTGCGAAGGGTACAGATACGCAGTATTTT. Its translation is CSAKGTDTQYF.

The chain links TRBV20-1 to TRBJ2-7; maybe TRBD1 (5 bases). The V and J ends lost 6 bases and 1 base respectively, with 13 bases between them. The CDR3 covers 13 residues. Germline CDR1 is DFQATT and CDR2 is SNEGSKA (reference sequence). This CDR3 is CSAFDSISYEQYF. CDR3 bases: TGCAGTGCCTTCGACAGTATTTCCTACGAGCAGTACTTC.